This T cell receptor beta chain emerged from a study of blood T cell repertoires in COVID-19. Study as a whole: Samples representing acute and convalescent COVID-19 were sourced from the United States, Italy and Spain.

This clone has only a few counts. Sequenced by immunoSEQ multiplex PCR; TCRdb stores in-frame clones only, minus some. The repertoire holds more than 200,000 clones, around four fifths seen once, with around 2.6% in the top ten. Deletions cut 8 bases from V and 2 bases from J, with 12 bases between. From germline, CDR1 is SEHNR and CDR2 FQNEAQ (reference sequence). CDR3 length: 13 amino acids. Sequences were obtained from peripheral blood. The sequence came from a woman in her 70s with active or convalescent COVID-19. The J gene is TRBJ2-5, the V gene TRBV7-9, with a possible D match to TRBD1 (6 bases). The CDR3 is CASLPTGQETQYF. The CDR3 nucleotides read TGTGCCAGCCTTCCGACAGGACAAGAGACCCAGTACTTC.